The source of this TCR beta chain is a study of CD8 T cells in ankylosing spondylitis. TCRdb re-called the 5' RACE reads with MiXCR, one entry per CDR3 protein. Here the sample spans hundreds of thousands of distinct CDR3 sequences, roughly 25% being singletons. The table lists this clonotype with many counts. CDR3 size: 14 residues. V was trimmed by 9 bases and J by 4 bases, leaving 19 bases between them. The germline V gene encodes CDR1 SGHRS and CDR2 YFSETQ. Input material: blood, either unsorted or a sorted T cell fraction (not recorded which). The receptor was isolated from a male donor with ankylosing spondylitis or in good health (not recorded which). This chain joins TRBV5-1 and TRBJ1-2, with D unresolved. The CDR3 reads CATSDGSGGYGYTF. Written as DNA, the CDR3 is TGCGCCACCTCAGACGGCTCAGGCGGCTATGGCTACACCTTC.